This TCR beta chain appears in the sequencing data of a study of regulatory T cells in long-lasting Graves disease (dated by TCRdb to the early 2020s). A note on the overall study: Newly diagnosed Graves' disease patients had taken antithyroid drugs for less than 3 months. This study used TCR sequencing and RNA sequencing of peripheral blood to compare persistent Graves' disease patients against newly diagnosed Graves' disease patients. The study was registered as a clinical trial and conducted in China. A total of around 33 samples were covered by TCR sequencing, comprising approximately 13 persistent and around 20 newly diagnosed Graves' disease patients. Findings and caveats that apply to the study as a whole: Preferential use of TRBV28, TRBJ1-2 and TRBJ2-5 was observed in persistent disease, whereas TRBV20-1 and TRBJ2-1 were favored in newly diagnosed disease. Peripheral blood alone was examined, since thyroid tissue, which constituted the primary lesion, could not be accessed. Persistent patients shared more public clonotypes among themselves (2,741) than newly diagnosed patients did (over 950). The authors acknowledged the small sample size as a limitation that may reduce accuracy. Compared with newly diagnosed patients, patients with persistent Graves' disease had lower TCR Shannon entropy and fewer highly expanded clones, which suggests clonal expansion. Sequencing and analysis were limited to the TCR beta chain.

Trimming accounts for 6 bases at V and 1 base at J, while the number of junction bases matched to no gene is 4. CDR1 is given as DFQATT and CDR2 as SNEGSKA, both from the germline V gene (reference sequence). CDR3 length: 14 amino acids, cysteine to phenylalanine. Of the read, only the CDR3 DNA is kept; its 42 bases are in frame from base 1. This clonotype has just a few counts. Its antigen has not been determined. Qualities for individual bases were not recorded, and no much larger clone is one base off. The label giving this sample's time point can be read as: newly diagnosed GD, antithyroid drugs for less than 3 months. For both TCR sequencing and RNA sequencing, RNA was extracted from PBMCs using TRIzol. The diagnosis of Graves' disease was made according to American Thyroid Association guidelines. Patients were recruited from an endocrinology department in Xi'an, China. From each patient, nine milliliters of peripheral blood was collected into an EDTA anticoagulant tube. Ficoll Paque Plus density gradient separation was used to isolate PBMCs, and no additional T cell sorting was done. An Agilent 2100 Bioanalyzer and agarose gel were used to check RNA quality, while a NanoDrop 2000 measured RNA concentration.

The library was made by multiplex PCR. The instrument was an Illumina HiSeq 4000. iRepertoire HTBI primers and Arm-PCR amplification of CDR3 regions were used to construct TCR beta libraries. Gel purification was performed on PCR products prior to sequencing. The paper's processing steps were these. Gene usage analysis of CDR3 amino acid clonotypes used the 62 TRBV and more than 13 TRBJ segments found across samples. COPE and FqMerger were used to merge the filtered high-quality paired reads into contigs. Contigs were aligned with BLAST to IMGT TRBV, TRBD and TRBJ reference genes, and CDR3 was defined per IMGT. Any clonotype with a frequency above 0.1% was counted as a highly expanded clone. Repertoire diversity was measured by Shannon entropy, and V-J evenness by the Gini coefficient. Public clonotypes were defined as clonotypes shared by more than one individual. TCRdb reprocessed the public reads (quality trimming at Q25 with fastp, clone calling with MiXCR) and kept in-frame beta chains. Rows with a matching CDR3 protein are joined into one entry that keeps the most common DNA and genes. For this entry, the V and J calls and clone size follow TCRdb and not the study's own pipeline. The sample table records just over 600,000 distinct CDR3 sequences; 15% to 20% of these occur just once. Clones ranked in the top ten supply more than 15% of the sample.

These same data were also listed under a study on T cells in Graves' hyperthyroidism and ophthalmopathy. Looking at the second paper: Stable Graves' hyperthyroidism was defined as the absence of progression to ophthalmopathy over 18 months of follow-up. The hyperthyroidism patients were between 18 and 65 years old and newly diagnosed, with a disease duration of less than 2 months. Any patient with an uncontrolled infection, another autoimmune disease, pregnancy or lactation was excluded. Diagnoses were based on clinical symptoms, serum thyroxine and TRAb, thyroid ultrasound and orbital computed tomography. A first-round RT-PCR of the TCR CDR3 used the HTBI primer set with the Qiagen OneStep RT-PCR kit. Most expanded thyroid clonotypes (frequency above 0.001) were also found in blood, which suggests that blood repertoires may mirror thyroid immune responses. A model built on a 13 V-J signature distinguished ophthalmopathy from stable hyperthyroidism, reaching about 89% sensitivity and around 81% specificity in cross-validation and 80%/75% in testing. During validation, the model predicted progression to ophthalmopathy a median of approximately six months ahead of onset, with almost 71% sensitivity and 72.22% specificity. To identify TCR V-J signatures that set the groups apart, the researchers used a discovery cohort of approximately 98 patients, made up of under 50 with Graves' ophthalmopathy and about 59 with stable Graves' hyperthyroidism. Prospective prediction of ophthalmopathy was tested in an independent validation cohort consisting of under 20 hyperthyroidism patients and about 17 patients who later progressed to ophthalmopathy. The approximately 98 discovery patients were randomly divided into training and test sets at a 7:3 ratio. Thyroid tissue and blood T-cell repertoires from roughly six Graves' hyperthyroidism patients were also compared in the study. After sampling, hyperthyroidism patients received methimazole starting at 30 mg daily, and ophthalmopathy patients received high-dose intravenous methylprednisolone. A second multiplex PCR round built the libraries, followed by size selection and purification. The libraries were sequenced on an Illumina HiSeq2000 using paired-end 100 bp reads. SOAPnuke was used to process the raw data, removing reads that contained adapters or uncalled bases, had a mean Phred below 15, or lacked an exact match to the constant primer or identifier. High-quality paired reads were merged using COPE v1.2.5, and each unique nucleotide sequence was defined as a clonotype. MiTCR v1.1 was used to align the clonotypes against IMGT TRBV, TRBD and TRBJ reference segments. Only V-J combinations with frequency above 0.0001, covering 98% to 99.2% of repertoires, were analysed. A TCS score was defined as the ratio of F50 (clonal expansion) to E x V (chaos), with BLOSUM62-based TCRdist applied between CDR3 peptides within each V-J. Welch's t-statistics and random forest reduced around 510 V-J features to 13, which were used in a naive Bayes classifier (R e1071). No statistical method was used to set the sample size in advance, and investigators knew the group allocation. According to the paper, TCR Vbeta CDR3 sequencing was carried out on about 140 peripheral blood samples, which came from fewer than 50 ophthalmopathy, 75 to 80 hyperthyroidism and about 17 progressor patients.

Here the sequenced sample was peripheral blood mononuclear cells (PBMCs), taken at new diagnosis, from a patient treated with antithyroid drugs. The receptor was derived from a woman younger than 45 with Graves disease. Donor details come from another sample of the same person, matched by shared clones. The chain links TRBV20-1 with TRBJ2-1; a stretch of 9 junction bases matches TRBD2. The DNA sequence is TGCAGTGCCTCCCTAGCGGGATCCTACAATGAGCAGTTCTTC. This encodes CSASLAGSYNEQFF.